The clone carrying this T cell receptor (beta chain) was detected once. Its antigen is unidentified. This specimen comes from a study of OX40 agonist ivuxolimab in advanced cancers. Across the whole study: It was ivuxolimab, an agonistic anti-OX40 (CD134) antibody, that patients were treated with. Antecedent anti-PD-1, anti-PD-L1 or anti-CTLA-4 therapy was permissible, with roughly 40% having received some. Study-wide results and caveats: In CD8+ T cells, expanded clones were on average more numerous than in CD4+.

Sequencing was performed with immunoSEQ multiplex PCR; in TCRdb, only in-frame clones are kept and a portion is missing. The repertoire has 30,000 to 35,000 clones, roughly 84% of them found once; the top ten carry roughly 15%. Germline assignment: CDR1 GTSNPN and CDR2 SVGIG (reference sequence). V lost 7 bases and J lost 2, with 11 bases in between. The CDR3 sequence is 12 residues long. This rearrangement joins TRBV30 to TRBJ2-5; no reliable D call. Sequencing used CD4+ or CD8+ T cells sorted from blood, obtained in a trial of the OX40 agonist ivuxolimab. The source of this sequence is an adult with an advanced solid tumor such as melanoma, head and neck, liver or kidney cancer. CDR3 DNA sequence: TGTGCCTCTAAGACTGCACAAGAGACCCAGTACTTC. It translates to CASKTAQETQYF.